This T cell receptor beta chain comes out of a study of control samples from healthy donors and cancer patients. The length of the CDR3 is 13 residues. Germline V gene sequence: CDR1 SEHNR, CDR2 FQNEAQ (reference sequence). V lost 3 bases and J 5 bases, leaving 10 bases between the germline ends. Produced via immunoSEQ multiplex PCR; TCRdb's table is partial and in-frame only. The sample records 70,000 or so clones, around 92% being singletons. In its sample, this clone was seen once. The TCR sequence derives from a man in his fifties or sixties with lung cancer. Sequencing used PBMCs. This chain connects TRBV7-9 to TRBJ1-1; D call uncertain. CDR3 sequence reads: CASSFGRWTEAFF. The DNA of the CDR3 is TGTGCCAGCAGCTTCGGGAGATGGACTGAAGCTTTCTTT.